Listed below are T cell receptor beta chains from one sample, sequenced in a study of radiotherapy plus CTLA-4 blockade in lung cancer. Repertoires were generated with immunoSEQ multiplex PCR, while TCRdb's copy carries only in-frame clones and drops some. The sample has tens of thousands of clones; over 70% are singletons. The sequenced sample was peripheral blood, obtained from a patient treated with radiotherapy plus ipilimumab. Source of these receptors: a human donor with non-small cell lung cancer that progressed on radiotherapy plus ipilimumab. CDR3s include the opening cysteine and the closing phenylalanine or tryptophan. A D gene is named only where the DNA matches it firmly. Size tells how often a clone was seen (once, few, many) or the class of an expanded clone, and some rows leave it out.

TRBV28	NA	14	TRBJ1-1	NA	CASSRLALNTEAFF	TGTGCCAGCAGCCGCTTAGCACTGAACACTGAAGCTTTCTTT
TRBV2	TRBD1	19	TRBJ2-1	NA	CASSPPFQGAIELYNEQFF	TGTGCCAGCAGTCCACCTTTCCAGGGGGCAATTGAACTCTACAATGAGCAGTTCTTC
TRBV6-1	NA	14	TRBJ1-1	once	CASSAVGGNTEAFF	TGTGCCAGCAGTGCCGTTGGGGGGAACACTGAAGCTTTCTTT
TRBV28	NA	12	TRBJ1-5	NA	CASRRADQPQHF	TGTGCCAGCAGGCGAGCCGATCAGCCCCAGCATTTT
TRBV27	NA	13	TRBJ1-4	NA	CASSRAVNEKLFF	TGTGCCAGCAGTCGTGCAGTTAATGAAAAACTGTTTTTT
TRBV7-9	TRBD2	18	TRBJ2-3	NA	CASSLARTSGRDTDTQYF	TGTGCCAGCAGCTTAGCCCGGACTAGCGGGAGGGACACAGATACGCAGTATTTT
TRBV4-2	NA	14	TRBJ1-4	once	CASSQEGRGEKLFF	TGTGCCAGCAGCCAGGAGGGGCGGGGGGAAAAACTGTTTTTT
TRBV18	NA	12	TRBJ2-7	few	CASSRQDYEQYF	TGTGCCAGCTCACGACAAGACTACGAGCAGTACTTC
TRBV6-5	NA	15	TRBJ1-3	few	CASSSAGGAGNTIYF	TGTGCCAGCAGTTCCGCGGGCGGGGCTGGAAACACCATATATTTT
TRBV6-5	NA	13	TRBJ1-6	NA	CASSRAYNSPLHF	TGTGCCAGCAGCCGGGCCTATAATTCACCCCTCCACTTT
TRBV27	TRBD1	15	TRBJ1-2	NA	CASSFLDRVSNGYTF	TGTGCCAGCAGTTTCCTCGACAGGGTCAGCAACGGCTACACCTTC
TRBV13	TRBD1	16	TRBJ1-1	NA	CASSLRYQGANTEAFF	TGTGCCAGCAGCTTACGGTATCAGGGGGCTAACACTGAAGCTTTCTTT
TRBV6-5	NA	16	TRBJ2-1	NA	CASSYSMGEAYNEQFF	TGTGCCAGCAGTTACTCGATGGGGGAGGCCTACAATGAGCAGTTCTTC
TRBV5-6	TRBD1	15	TRBJ2-5	NA	CASSPVGTGRETQYF	TGTGCCAGCAGCCCGGTAGGGACAGGAAGGGAGACCCAGTACTTC
TRBV6-1	NA	13	TRBJ2-7	NA	CASSPLDSYEQYF	TGTGCCAGCAGTCCCTTGGACAGCTACGAGCAGTACTTC
TRBV15	NA	12	TRBJ1-5	few	CATSRAGQPQHF	TGTGCCACCAGCAGAGCTGGTCAGCCCCAGCATTTT
TRBV5-4	NA	15	TRBJ1-1	NA	CASSPKRGYGTEAFF	TGTGCCAGCAGCCCCAAGCGGGGGTACGGCACTGAAGCTTTCTTT
TRBV9	TRBD2	15	TRBJ2-1	NA	CASSVAGGPYNEQFF	TGTGCCAGCAGCGTAGCGGGGGGGCCCTACAATGAGCAGTTCTTC
TRBV27	NA	14	TRBJ1-4	NA	CASSSEGSNEKLFF	TGTGCCAGCAGTTCGGAGGGCAGCAATGAAAAACTGTTTTTT
TRBV7-9	NA	19	TRBJ2-1	NA	CASSSNLLIPGQWVGEQFF	TGTGCCAGCAGCTCCAATTTACTTATACCGGGACAATGGGTAGGTGAGCAGTTCTTC
TRBV28	NA	11	TRBJ2-7	NA	CASGGYYEQYF	TGTGCCAGCGGGGGATACTACGAGCAGTACTTC
TRBV7-8	NA	15	TRBJ2-2	NA	CASSSSSSYTGELFF	TGTGCCAGCAGCTCCAGCTCGTCTTACACCGGGGAGCTGTTTTTT
TRBV5-4	NA	12	TRBJ1-2	NA	CASRWGAEGYTF	TGTGCCAGCAGATGGGGCGCAGAAGGCTACACCTTC
TRBV6-6	NA	12	TRBJ1-5	NA	CASSYSGGPQHF	TGTGCCAGCAGTTACTCGGGAGGGCCCCAGCATTTT
TRBV7-6	NA	15	TRBJ2-7	NA	CASSLLGGRSYEQYF	TGTGCCAGCAGCTTATTAGGGGGGCGATCCTACGAGCAGTACTTC
TRBV6-6	NA	15	TRBJ2-5	NA	CASSSSLGYQETQYF	TGTGCCAGCAGTTCAAGTCTAGGTTACCAAGAGACCCAGTACTTC
TRBV6-5	NA	13	TRBJ2-7	few	CASSYQGNDQQYF	TGTGCCAGCAGTTACCAGGGCAATGACCAGCAGTACTTC
TRBV6-6	NA	12	TRBJ1-5	NA	CASRVSNQPQHF	TGTGCCAGCAGAGTGAGCAATCAGCCCCAGCATTTT
TRBV19	NA	13	TRBJ1-1	NA	CATKSWGNTEAFF	TGTGCCACGAAAAGTTGGGGGAACACTGAAGCTTTCTTT
TRBV7-9	NA	15	TRBJ2-3	NA	CASSRRTASTDTQYF	TGTGCCAGCAGCCGTCGGACGGCTAGCACAGATACGCAGTATTTT
TRBV25-1	TRBD2	15	TRBJ2-2	once	CASSRMTSGTGELFF	TGTGCCAGCAGTCGCATGACTAGCGGGACCGGGGAGCTGTTTTTT
TRBV10-3	NA	14	TRBJ1-5	NA	CAISEGYSDQPQHF	TGTGCCATCAGTGAAGGGTATAGCGATCAGCCCCAGCATTTT
TRBV28	TRBD1	16	TRBJ1-1	NA	CASSFFGQGSNTEAFF	TGTGCCAGCAGTTTTTTCGGACAGGGAAGCAACACTGAAGCTTTCTTT
TRBV2	NA	13	TRBJ2-1	NA	CASSGRVGGEQFF	TGTGCCAGCAGTGGTAGAGTCGGCGGTGAGCAGTTCTTC
TRBV7-3	TRBD1	13	TRBJ2-1	NA	CASSLSTGNEQFF	TGTGCCAGCAGCTTATCGACAGGGAATGAGCAGTTCTTC
TRBV7-9	TRBD1	15	TRBJ1-3	few	CASSMTGAWTNTIYF	TGTGCCAGCAGCATGACAGGGGCCTGGACAAACACCATATATTTT
TRBV2	TRBD1	13	TRBJ1-5	NA	CASRWTGDQPQHF	TGTGCCAGCAGATGGACAGGGGATCAGCCCCAGCATTTT
TRBV2	NA	14	TRBJ2-1	NA	CARRVNPSYNEQFF	TGTGCCAGGAGGGTGAACCCGAGCTACAATGAGCAGTTCTTC
TRBV6-6	NA	13	TRBJ2-1	NA	CASSYSGANEQFF	TGTGCCAGCAGTTACTCTGGCGCCAATGAGCAGTTCTTC
TRBV4-2	NA	13	TRBJ2-7	NA	CASSQARQNEQYF	TGTGCCAGCAGCCAAGCCAGACAGAACGAGCAGTACTTC
TRBV29-1	NA	15	TRBJ2-3	NA	CSVKSTTGRTDTQYF	TGCAGCGTCAAATCGACGACGGGACGCACAGATACGCAGTATTTT
TRBV10-2	NA	12	TRBJ1-5	NA	CASSEPTQPQHF	TGCGCCAGCAGTGAGCCAACACAGCCCCAGCATTTT
TRBV7-2	NA	13	TRBJ1-2	NA	CASSSGSNYGYTF	TGTGCCAGCAGCTCCGGCTCTAACTATGGCTACACCTTC
TRBV27	NA	15	TRBJ2-7	once	CASSLGSRTLYEQYF	TGTGCCAGCAGTTTGGGGTCCAGAACCCTCTACGAGCAGTACTTC
TRBV28	NA	14	TRBJ1-4	NA	CASSGGGLGEKLFF	TGTGCCAGCAGTGGCGGAGGGCTAGGAGAAAAACTGTTTTTT
TRBV29-1	NA	14	TRBJ1-2	few	CSVDGSDSNYGYTF	TGCAGCGTTGATGGGTCCGACAGCAACTATGGCTACACCTTC
TRBV27	TRBD1	17	TRBJ2-2	NA	CASSPDVGTANTGELFF	TGTGCCAGCAGCCCCGACGTAGGGACAGCGAACACCGGGGAGCTGTTTTTT
TRBV28	TRBD1	15	TRBJ2-7	NA	CASSLSFRGHAEQYF	TGTGCCAGCAGTTTATCCTTTAGGGGGCATGCCGAGCAGTACTTC
TRBV7-7	NA	15	TRBJ2-3	NA	CASSLGGNSGDTQYF	TGTGCTAGCAGCTTAGGCGGTAACTCGGGAGATACGCAGTATTTT
TRBV10-1	NA	15	TRBJ2-2	NA	CASSEAHRNTGELFF	TGCGCCAGCAGTGAGGCCCACAGGAACACCGGGGAGCTGTTTTTT
TRBV4-1	NA	17	TRBJ2-4	NA	CASSQDLGAVAKNIQYF	TGCGCCAGCAGCCAAGATTTGGGGGCTGTGGCCAAAAACATTCAGTACTTC
TRBV5-1	NA	15	TRBJ2-7	NA	CASSSGARSRNEQYF	TGCGCCAGCAGCTCAGGGGCCCGATCTCGGAACGAGCAGTACTTC
TRBV6-5	TRBD2	15	TRBJ2-1	NA	CASSYGAGASNEQFF	TGTGCCAGCAGTTACGGGGCGGGAGCTTCAAATGAGCAGTTCTTC
TRBV21-1	NA	18	TRBJ1-5	NA	CASSGNPAGPYSNQPQHF	TGTGCCAGCAGCGGAAACCCCGCAGGGCCTTATAGCAATCAGCCCCAGCATTTT
TRBV29-1	TRBD1	15	TRBJ1-1	NA	CSVLDRAGVGTEAFF	TGCAGCGTGCTTGACAGGGCGGGAGTGGGGACTGAAGCTTTCTTT